This T cell receptor (beta chain) was observed in a study of response to subunit inactivated influenza vaccine. Each CDR3 protein is one row after TCRdb ran MiXCR on the RT-PCR reads. The table shows 600,000 to 850,000 distinct CDR3 sequences, with about 15% occurring only once. This receptor was taken from a man in his forties or fifties who received an inactivated influenza vaccine. Sample: PBMCs from blood, taken around 14 days before vaccination.

CDR3 loop: CAIAPSGVYYEQYF. CDR3 coding DNA: TGTGCCATCGCGCCTAGCGGGGTTTACTACGAGCAGTACTTC. J is TRBJ2-7 and V is TRBV10-3, with 9 bases aligning to TRBD2. This CDR3 has 14 residues. V was pared by 8 bases and J by 3 bases, with 8 bases of the junction left unmatched. Germline CDR1 ENHRY, CDR2 SYGVKD.